The 24 T cell receptor beta chains reported below all come from one sample, sequenced in a study of human thymus T cells. Produced via immunoSEQ multiplex PCR; TCRdb's table is partial and in-frame only. The table has around 70,000 clones, over 85% seen once. Obtained as resections during corrective heart surgery, the thymus tissue was then studied. The sequenced sample was thymus tissue. The receptor set was obtained from a girl less than two years old with a congenital heart defect but otherwise immunologically healthy.

The chain links TRBV18 to TRBJ2-7, with D possibly called TRBD1 or TRBD2 (5 bases each). V lost 1 base, J lost 6 bases, and 28 bases lay in between. Germline V gene lookup returns CDR1 KGHSH and CDR2 LQKENI. The CDR3 sequence is 19 residues long. CDR3 loop: CASSPRQSDRQLGGSEQYF. The CDR3 DNA reads as TGTGCCAGCTCACCACGGCAGTCGGATCGACAGTTAGGAGGTTCCGAGCAGTACTTC.

In DNA, the CDR3 is TGTGCCAGCGCTCAGTGGCGGACGCTCACAGATACGCAGTATTTT. Translated: CASAQWRTLTDTQYF. The chain employs TRBV11-1 and TRBJ2-3, with unresolved D. The CDR3 is made up of 15 amino acids. Trimming shortened V by 8 bases and J by 2 bases, and 17 bases separated the two germline ends. CDR1 is SGHAT, CDR2 FQDESV, per germline (reference sequence).

This chain links TRBV5-6 with TRBJ2-1; tentatively, D is TRBD1 (5 bases). Germline-derived CDR1 and CDR2 are SGHDT and YYEEEE. The CDR3 consists of 15 residues. V lost 2 bases, J lost 12 bases, and 21 bases lay in between. The chain's CDR3 is CASSLQVPTNGGQFF. The CDR3 region has the DNA TGTGCCAGCAGCTTACAGGTCCCTACAAACGGCGGGCAGTTCTTC.

The table lists this clone with a few counts. V gene TRBV4-3 combines with J gene TRBJ1-1; D not resolved. The germline V gene encodes CDR1 LGHNA and CDR2 YSLEER. There are 13 residues in the CDR3. The V end was cut by 1 base, the J end by 0 bases, with 3 bases between. The CDR3 is CASSQVVNTEAFF. CDR3 coding DNA: TGCGCCAGCAGCCAAGTCGTGAACACTGAAGCTTTCTTT.

This clone was detected only once. The chain uses TRBV7-3 and TRBJ2-4; D possibly corresponds to TRBD2 (5 bases). The CDR3 covers 13 residues. Trimming pared 5 bases from V and 11 bases from J, leaving 16 bases between. Germline values: CDR1 SGHTA, CDR2 FQGTGA. CDR3 in DNA: TGTGCCAGCAGCCCTGCCGGGCCGGGGTTTCAGTACTTC. It is translated as CASSPAGPGFQYF. The entire variable domain, with the rest obtained from reference TRBV7-3 and TRBJ2-4, is as follows: GAGVSQTPSNKVTEKGKYVELRCDPISGHTALYWYRQSLGQGPEFLIYFQGTGAADDSGLPNDRFFAVRPEGSVSTLKIQRTERGDSAVYLCASSPAGPGFQYFGAGTRLSVL.

CDR3 sequence: CASNRAHRPNYGYTF. CDR3 DNA sequence: TGTGCCAGTAACCGCGCCCACAGGCCCAACTATGGCTACACCTTC. The V and J genes are TRBV19 and TRBJ1-2; D possibly corresponds to TRBD1 (5 bases). The CDR3 extends over 15 amino acids. With 7 bases removed from V and 2 bases from J, the gap between germline ends came to 17 bases. Germline-derived CDR1 and CDR2 are LNHDA and SQIVND (reference sequence).

The chain links TRBV28 to TRBJ2-5, with D possibly being TRBD2 (6 bases). Trimming cost V 6 bases and J 8 bases, with 19 bases left between them. CDR3 size: 14 residues. Germline-derived CDR1 and CDR2 are MDHEN and SYDVKM. The CDR3 loop reads CASSQPGLRSTQYF. CDR3 DNA: TGTGCCAGCAGCCAACCGGGACTTCGAAGCACCCAGTACTTC.

This clone has only one observation. CDR3 nucleotides: TGTGCCAGCAGTGAACAAGGGTACAGGGCCGGTCCGGCGTGGAACACTGAAGCTTTCTTT. Translating it yields CASSEQGYRAGPAWNTEAFF. The rearrangement uses TRBV6-1 and TRBJ1-1; possible D gene TRBD1, 6 bases. Between the trimmed V and J ends, which lost 2 bases and 1 base, there was a span of 26 bases. This CDR3 contains 20 residues. Germline CDR1 and CDR2: MNHNS and SASEGT.

The V gene is TRBV10-3, the J gene TRBJ2-5, with a possible D match to TRBD1 (5 bases). V was cut by 0 bases and J by 5 bases, with 16 bases left in between. The germline V gene has CDR1 ENHRY and CDR2 SYGVKD. CDR3 size: 16 residues. Here the CDR3 DNA reads TGTGCCATCAGTGAGTCGACAGTCCTTAAGAGGGAGACCCAGTACTTC. This encodes CAISESTVLKRETQYF.

This chain links TRBV12-5 with TRBJ2-7; TRBD1 or TRBD2 may be the D gene (5 bases each). Germline V gene lookup returns CDR1 LGHNT and CDR2 FRNRAP. Deletions cut 5 bases from V and 7 bases from J, with 15 bases between. The CDR3 has 13 residues. The CDR3 region has the DNA TGTGCTAGTGGTACGACGGGACCTCTGGAGCAGTACTTC. Protein sequence: CASGTTGPLEQYF.

This clone was seen a single time. V usage is TRBV4-3 and J usage is TRBJ2-7; TRBD2 matches at 12 bases. Trimming at V came to 3 bases and at J to 2 bases, leaving 2 bases not matched to a gene. Germline CDR1 reads LGHNA; CDR2 reads YSLEER. This CDR3 spans 15 amino acids. CDR3 nucleotide sequence: TGCGCCAGCAGCCAGACTAGCGGGAGTGCCTACGAGCAGTACTTC. Encoded protein: CASSQTSGSAYEQYF.

This chain connects TRBV12-5 to TRBJ1-2; 7 bases are shared with TRBD1. The CDR3 has 14 amino acids. V shed 7 bases and J 0 bases; nucleotides not matched to a gene: 5. CDR1 is LGHNT and CDR2 is FRNRAP in the germline V gene. DNA of the CDR3: TGTGCTAGTGACCTACAGGGGACTAACTATGGCTACACCTTC. This translates into CASDLQGTNYGYTF.

The rearrangement links TRBV4-3 to TRBJ2-7, with 7 bases fitting TRBD1. The CDR3 sequence is 18 residues long. Germline CDR1 reads LGHNA; CDR2 reads YSLEER. With V trimmed by 0 bases and J by 6 bases, 17 bases remained unmatched. The CDR3 bases are TGCGCCAGCAGCCAAGAAAGATCCCCAAGACAGGGCGACTGCGAGCAGTACTTC. Translated, it gives CASSQERSPRQGDCEQYF.

The rearrangement links TRBV28 to TRBJ2-7; D not certain. The CDR3 covers 12 residues. Germline V gives CDR1 MDHEN, CDR2 SYDVKM. V was pared by 5 bases and J by 6 bases, with 11 bases between. The CDR3: CASSPPISEQYF. The CDR3 DNA reads TGTGCCAGCAGTCCCCCTATATCCGAGCAGTACTTC.

This clone has just a few counts. The chain recombines TRBV27 with TRBJ1-1, with D unclear. Germline-derived CDR1 and CDR2 are MNHEY and SMNVEV (reference sequence). This CDR3 has 12 amino acids. Trimming removed 4 bases at V and 1 base at J, with 4 bases between. In nucleotides, the CDR3 is TGTGCCAGCAGTTCGAGGAACACTGAAGCTTTCTTT. It yields the protein CASSSRNTEAFF.

CDR3 in amino acids: CASSLGRGDQPQHF. CDR3 coding DNA: TGTGCCAGCAGTTTGGGCAGGGGGGATCAGCCCCAGCATTTT. The V call is TRBV28, the J call TRBJ1-5, with 7 bases lining up with TRBD1. The V gene end was trimmed by 3 bases and the J gene end by 5 bases; junction bases not matched to a gene: 4. This CDR3 contains 14 residues. CDR1 is MDHEN and CDR2 is SYDVKM in the germline V gene.

This chain uses TRBV19 with TRBJ2-4; perhaps TRBD1 as D (7 bases). Per the germline V gene, CDR1 is LNHDA and CDR2 is SQIVND (reference sequence). V lost 8 bases, J lost 3 bases, and 17 bases lay in between. The CDR3 covers 15 residues. CDR3 protein: CASSEQGTGKNIQYF. The CDR3 DNA reads as TGTGCCAGTTCCGAACAGGGGACTGGCAAAAACATTCAGTACTTC.

This clone was seen just once. The rearrangement links TRBV28 to TRBJ1-5, with 9 bases identical to TRBD1. Per the germline V gene, CDR1 is MDHEN and CDR2 is SYDVKM. V lost 4 bases and J lost 7; bases outside the gene matches: 14. The length of the CDR3 is 17 residues. This chain's CDR3 is CASSSPPGNRGPQPQHF. The CDR3 nucleotides read TGTGCCAGCAGTTCACCCCCGGGTAACAGGGGGCCCCAGCCCCAGCATTTT.

CDR3: CASSFLAGGPDEQFF. CDR3 in DNA: TGTGCCAGCAGTTTTTTAGCGGGAGGGCCGGATGAGCAGTTCTTC. The V and J genes are TRBV6-1 and TRBJ2-1; 11 positions agree with TRBD2. V was clipped by 5 bases and J by 8 bases; unmatched bases: 8. Germline CDR1 reads MNHNS; CDR2 reads SASEGT. The CDR3 totals 15 residues.

V usage is TRBV2 and J usage is TRBJ2-6; D is perhaps TRBD1 (6 bases). From germline, CDR1 is SNHLY and CDR2 FYNNEI. Trimming took 1 base from V and 0 from J, leaving 7 bases between them. The CDR3 is 16 amino acids. For the CDR3, the DNA is TGTGCCAGCAGTGAAGGGACAGTCTCTGGGGCCAACGTCCTGACTTTC. Translated: CASSEGTVSGANVLTF.

The table lists this clone with a count of one. In DNA form, the CDR3 reads TGCGCCAGCAGCCCCGGTCGGCCCTTAATTCAGGACTATGGCTACACCTTC. Amino acid sequence: CASSPGRPLIQDYGYTF. The chain couples TRBV5-1 to TRBJ1-2; D is ambiguous. The ends were cut back, 4 bases at V and 3 bases at J, with 22 bases in the middle. Germline V gene sequence: CDR1 SGHRS, CDR2 YFSETQ. The CDR3 spans 17 residues.

The gene calls are TRBV5-1 and TRBJ1-1; D unresolved. The CDR3 covers 20 residues. Trimming took off 4 bases at V and 1 base at J, with 29 bases between the two ends. CDR1 is SGHRS, CDR2 YFSETQ, per germline. The CDR3 region has the DNA TGCGCCAGCAGCCTCTCCGGAGCTGAGTCCTTAAAGGCTAAGAACACTGAAGCTTTCTTT. Protein sequence: CASSLSGAESLKAKNTEAFF.

V and J are TRBV5-1 and TRBJ1-2; D is perhaps TRBD1 (5 bases). The ends were cut back, 0 bases at V and 6 bases at J, with 27 bases in the middle. CDR3 size: 19 residues. Germline V gene sequence: CDR1 SGHRS, CDR2 YFSETQ. CDR3 nucleotide sequence: TGCGCCAGCAGCTTGGATTTGAGACAGTCCAGGGCAATCCCCAATGGCTACACCTTC. Translating it yields CASSLDLRQSRAIPNGYTF.

The chain joins TRBV5-4 to TRBJ2-7; D possibly uses TRBD1 or TRBD2 (6 bases each). Deletions cut 2 bases from V and 1 base from J, with 13 bases between. The CDR3 is 15 amino acids. CDR1 SGHNT and CDR2 YYREEE come from the germline V gene (reference sequence). The CDR3: CASSFRGDHSYEQYF. The CDR3 DNA sequence: TGTGCCAGCAGCTTTAGGGGGGACCATTCCTACGAGCAGTACTTC. Using reference TRBV5-4 and TRBJ2-7 for the parts outside the CDR3, the full variable domain is ETGVTQSPTHLIKTRGQQVTLRCSSQSGHNTVSWYQQALGQGPQFIFQYYREEENGRGNFPPRFSGLQFPNYSSELNVNALELDDSALYLCASSFRGDHSYEQYFGPGTRLTVT.